Listed below are T cell receptor beta chains from one sample, sequenced in a study of T cell changes during pregnancy in multiple sclerosis. Assay used: immunoSEQ multiplex PCR; TCRdb lists only in-frame clones, some missing. Among 90,000 to 150,000 clones listed, 85% to 95% were seen once. The specimen was peripheral blood, collected before pregnancy. Receptor source: a female donor with multiple sclerosis, enrolled in a pregnancy study. CDR3s include the opening cysteine and the closing phenylalanine or tryptophan. D genes are given only for firm matches. A row's size may be missing; if present it is once, few, many or a size class.

CDR3 protein: CASSVGGLAGEDTQYF; CDR3 DNA: TGTGCCAGCAGCGTAGGGGGACTAGCGGGAGAGGATACGCAGTATTTT; clone size: -; D gene: TRBD2; V gene: TRBV9; J gene: TRBJ2-3
CDR3 protein: CASSPLEVRNQPQHF; CDR3 DNA: TGTGCCAGCTCACCCCTCGAGGTTCGCAATCAGCCCCAGCATTTT; clone size: -; D gene: -; V gene: TRBV18; J gene: TRBJ1-5
CDR3 protein: CASSLRGGEAFF; CDR3 DNA: TGTGCCAGTAGTCTTCGGGGTGGTGAAGCTTTCTTT; clone size: -; D gene: -; V gene: TRBV19; J gene: TRBJ1-1
CDR3 protein: CASSLWVPGRRDYGYTF; CDR3 DNA: TGTGCCAGCAGTTTATGGGTCCCGGGCCGGCGGGACTATGGCTACACCTTC; clone size: -; D gene: -; V gene: TRBV28; J gene: TRBJ1-2
CDR3 protein: CASSENGRGKPQHF; CDR3 DNA: TGTGCCAGCAGTGAAAACGGAAGGGGTAAGCCCCAGCATTTT; clone size: -; D gene: -; V gene: TRBV6-1; J gene: TRBJ1-5
CDR3 protein: CAISEMGQGPYEQYF; CDR3 DNA: TGTGCCATCAGTGAGATGGGACAGGGCCCCTACGAGCAGTACTTC; clone size: -; D gene: TRBD1; V gene: TRBV6-1; J gene: TRBJ2-7
CDR3 protein: CASSDLYTEAFF; CDR3 DNA: TGTGCCAGCAGCGACTTGTACACTGAAGCTTTCTTT; clone size: -; D gene: -; V gene: TRBV6-1; J gene: TRBJ1-1
CDR3 protein: CASSRGQPGNTIYF; CDR3 DNA: TGCGCCAGCAGCCGGGGACAACCTGGAAACACCATATATTTT; clone size: -; D gene: -; V gene: TRBV5-1; J gene: TRBJ1-3
CDR3 protein: CASSLGPAGSGNTIYF; CDR3 DNA: TGTGCCAGCAGCTTGGGGCCTGCGGGCTCTGGAAACACCATATATTTT; clone size: -; D gene: -; V gene: TRBV5-4; J gene: TRBJ1-3
CDR3 protein: CASSSPGLAGVEQFF; CDR3 DNA: TGTGCCAGCAGCTCACCGGGACTAGCGGGAGTCGAGCAGTTCTTC; clone size: -; D gene: TRBD2; V gene: TRBV5-6; J gene: TRBJ2-1
CDR3 protein: CASSKGQNYGYTF; CDR3 DNA: TGTGCCAGCAGCAAGGGACAGAACTATGGCTACACCTTC; clone size: -; D gene: TRBD1; V gene: TRBV7-8; J gene: TRBJ1-2
CDR3 protein: CASSKAWAVTLMNTEAFF; CDR3 DNA: TGTGCCAGCAGCAAAGCTTGGGCAGTAACCCTGATGAACACTGAAGCTTTCTTT; clone size: -; D gene: -; V gene: TRBV21-1; J gene: TRBJ1-1
CDR3 protein: CASSLSWTGSYEQYF; CDR3 DNA: TGTGCCAGCAGTTTATCTTGGACAGGGTCCTACGAGCAGTACTTC; clone size: few; D gene: TRBD1; V gene: TRBV27; J gene: TRBJ2-7
CDR3 protein: CASRPDRGRFNEQFF; CDR3 DNA: TGCGCCAGCAGACCCGACAGGGGGCGATTCAATGAGCAGTTCTTC; clone size: -; D gene: TRBD1; V gene: TRBV10-1; J gene: TRBJ2-1
CDR3 protein: CASSLGTGAPRPQHF; CDR3 DNA: TGTGCCAGCAGTCTTGGGACAGGGGCCCCCCGGCCCCAGCATTTT; clone size: -; D gene: TRBD1; V gene: TRBV28; J gene: TRBJ1-5
CDR3 protein: CASSRGTVPTEAFF; CDR3 DNA: TGTGCCAGCAGCCGCGGGACAGTCCCCACTGAAGCTTTCTTT; clone size: few; D gene: TRBD1; V gene: TRBV7-3; J gene: TRBJ1-1
CDR3 protein: CASIPRGGRVAEQYF; CDR3 DNA: TGTGCCAGCATACCGCGGGGGGGTCGAGTCGCCGAGCAGTACTTC; clone size: -; D gene: TRBD2; V gene: TRBV6-1; J gene: TRBJ2-7
CDR3 protein: CASSLFVRTSGIYQETQYF; CDR3 DNA: TGTGCCAGCAGCTTATTTGTCAGGACTAGCGGGATCTACCAAGAGACCCAGTACTTC; clone size: -; D gene: TRBD2; V gene: TRBV5-6; J gene: TRBJ2-5
CDR3 protein: CASSLREETQYF; CDR3 DNA: TGCGCCAGCAGCTTGCGGGAAGAGACCCAGTACTTC; clone size: -; D gene: -; V gene: TRBV5-1; J gene: TRBJ2-5
CDR3 protein: CASSVDSSHQPQHF; CDR3 DNA: TGTGCCAGCAGCGTTGACAGCTCCCATCAGCCCCAGCATTTT; clone size: -; D gene: -; V gene: TRBV9; J gene: TRBJ1-5
CDR3 protein: CSVKPTGGWNTEAFF; CDR3 DNA: TGCAGCGTTAAACCAACAGGGGGCTGGAACACTGAAGCTTTCTTT; clone size: few; D gene: TRBD1; V gene: TRBV29-1; J gene: TRBJ1-1
CDR3 protein: CDAGTGTNEQYF; CDR3 DNA: TGTGACGCGGGGACAGGGACGAACGAGCAGTACTTC; clone size: -; D gene: TRBD1; V gene: TRBV19; J gene: TRBJ2-7
CDR3 protein: CASSQQGGSLHEQYF; CDR3 DNA: TGTGCCAGCAGCCAACAGGGGGGATCGCTCCACGAGCAGTACTTC; clone size: -; D gene: TRBD1; V gene: TRBV13; J gene: TRBJ2-7
CDR3 protein: CASGHPGGAGEQYF; CDR3 DNA: TGTGCCAGCGGCCATCCGGGGGGCGCAGGCGAGCAGTACTTC; clone size: -; D gene: -; V gene: TRBV28; J gene: TRBJ2-7
CDR3 protein: CATGLRIGVEKLFF; CDR3 DNA: TGTGCCACCGGCTTGAGAATAGGGGTCGAAAAACTGTTTTTT; clone size: -; D gene: -; V gene: TRBV15; J gene: TRBJ1-4
CDR3 protein: CASSRTGGQADTQYF; CDR3 DNA: TGTGCCAGCAGCAGGACAGGGGGCCAAGCAGATACGCAGTATTTT; clone size: -; D gene: TRBD1; V gene: TRBV7-6; J gene: TRBJ2-3
CDR3 protein: CASSEEGAHYGYTF; CDR3 DNA: TGTGCCAGCAGTGAAGAGGGGGCGCATTACGGCTACACCTTC; clone size: few; D gene: TRBD1; V gene: TRBV6-1; J gene: TRBJ1-2
CDR3 protein: CASSLPENYGYTF; CDR3 DNA: TGCGCCAGCAGCTTGCCCGAGAACTATGGCTACACCTTC; clone size: -; D gene: -; V gene: TRBV5-1; J gene: TRBJ1-2
CDR3 protein: CASSLRPPAGNTGELFF; CDR3 DNA: TGTGCCAGCAGCTTAAGGCCTCCAGCGGGGAACACCGGGGAGCTGTTTTTT; clone size: -; D gene: -; V gene: TRBV7-3; J gene: TRBJ2-2
CDR3 protein: CASSPDSATNEKLFF; CDR3 DNA: TGTGCCAGCAGCCCCGACAGCGCAACTAATGAAAAACTGTTTTTT; clone size: -; D gene: -; V gene: TRBV7-2; J gene: TRBJ1-4
CDR3 protein: CASSRWASPQTNEKLFF; CDR3 DNA: TGCGCCAGCAGCCGCTGGGCCTCTCCACAAACTAATGAAAAACTGTTTTTT; clone size: -; D gene: -; V gene: TRBV5-1; J gene: TRBJ1-4
CDR3 protein: CASSALGIGQGAADTQYF; CDR3 DNA: TGTGCCAGCAGCGCCCTGGGGATAGGACAGGGAGCAGCGGATACGCAGTATTTT; clone size: -; D gene: TRBD1; V gene: TRBV9; J gene: TRBJ2-3
CDR3 protein: CASSPYSGRGYNEQFF; CDR3 DNA: TGTGCCAGTAGTCCTTATAGCGGGAGAGGGTACAATGAGCAGTTCTTC; clone size: -; D gene: TRBD2; V gene: TRBV19; J gene: TRBJ2-1
CDR3 protein: CASSLGTGPYGYTF; CDR3 DNA: TGTGCCAGCAGCTTAGGGACAGGACCCTATGGCTACACCTTC; clone size: few; D gene: TRBD1; V gene: TRBV7-9; J gene: TRBJ1-2
CDR3 protein: CASSRDRETYNEQFF; CDR3 DNA: TGTGCCAGCAGTCGCGACAGGGAAACCTACAATGAGCAGTTCTTC; clone size: -; D gene: TRBD1; V gene: TRBV2; J gene: TRBJ2-1
CDR3 protein: CASSEDRGYAETQYF; CDR3 DNA: TGTGCCAGCAGCGAGGACAGGGGGTACGCCGAGACCCAGTACTTC; clone size: -; D gene: TRBD1; V gene: TRBV9; J gene: TRBJ2-5
CDR3 protein: CASSLVMGGARTGELFF; CDR3 DNA: TGTGCCAGCAGCTTAGTGATGGGGGGGGCACGGACCGGGGAGCTGTTTTTT; clone size: -; D gene: -; V gene: TRBV7-9; J gene: TRBJ2-2
CDR3 protein: CASSLVPGQGVYEQYF; CDR3 DNA: TGTGCCAGCAGCTTAGTACCGGGACAGGGAGTCTACGAGCAGTACTTC; clone size: -; D gene: TRBD1; V gene: TRBV7-6; J gene: TRBJ2-7
CDR3 protein: CASRPLRGETQYF; CDR3 DNA: TGCGCCAGCAGACCTCTAAGGGGGGAGACCCAGTACTTC; clone size: -; D gene: -; V gene: TRBV5-1; J gene: TRBJ2-5
CDR3 protein: CASSLSSGRADTQYF; CDR3 DNA: TGCGCCAGCAGCTTGTCAAGCGGGAGGGCGGATACGCAGTATTTT; clone size: -; D gene: TRBD2; V gene: TRBV5-1; J gene: TRBJ2-3
CDR3 protein: CASSQGSIGGGYEQYF; CDR3 DNA: TGCGCCAGCAGCCAGGGGTCAATAGGGGGGGGGTACGAGCAGTACTTC; clone size: -; D gene: -; V gene: TRBV5-1; J gene: TRBJ2-7
CDR3 protein: CASSLATSGMVEQYF; CDR3 DNA: TGTGCCAGCAGCTTGGCGACTAGCGGGATGGTCGAGCAGTACTTC; clone size: -; D gene: TRBD2; V gene: TRBV11-2; J gene: TRBJ2-7
CDR3 protein: CASSPKRSSTDTQYF; CDR3 DNA: TGTGCCAGCTCACCAAAGCGATCTAGCACAGATACGCAGTATTTT; clone size: -; D gene: -; V gene: TRBV18; J gene: TRBJ2-3
CDR3 protein: CASRGQGSSSYEQYF; CDR3 DNA: TGTGCCAGCAGAGGACAGGGCAGTAGCTCCTACGAGCAGTACTTC; clone size: -; D gene: TRBD1; V gene: TRBV6-1; J gene: TRBJ2-7
CDR3 protein: CAISEKFGTGIVYEQYF; CDR3 DNA: TGTGCCATCAGTGAGAAGTTCGGGACAGGGATAGTATACGAGCAGTACTTC; clone size: -; D gene: TRBD1; V gene: TRBV6-1; J gene: TRBJ2-7